Included here is one T cell receptor (beta chain) sequence, with context. Its antigen is undetermined. The data originate from a study of cytomegalovirus exposure and HLA in healthy donors. Study results and caveats: Among the CMV-associated chains, a few were confirmed in vitro as specific for CMV antigens. In a later analysis, a missense DCLRE1C variant was linked to TCR beta V- and J-gene trimming. Later on, an analysis showed TCR association rates differing by HLA locus, with DRB1 the most and HLA-C the fewest. In a later analysis, at a false discovery rate of 0.05, over 15,000 TCR beta sequences were associated with HLA alleles.

60 Vbeta and 13 Jbeta primers were used in PCR. Only in-frame clones appear in the TCRdb table, and some are missing; sequencing was by immunoSEQ multiplex PCR. The sample records under 200,000 clones, 80% to 85% being singletons. The V end was cut by 6 bases, the J end by 9 bases, with 20 bases between. This CDR3 region has 14 residues. Germline V gene sequence: CDR1 SGHTA, CDR2 FQGNSA. The receptor was derived from a male donor in good health and CMV-seropositive. Sample: PBMCs. This rearrangement joins TRBV7-2 to TRBJ1-2, with a tentative D call TRBD1 (5 bases). The CDR3 region is CASSAGTPLWRYTF. The CDR3 DNA follows: TGTGCCAGCAGTGCAGGGACTCCTCTATGGCGCTACACCTTC.